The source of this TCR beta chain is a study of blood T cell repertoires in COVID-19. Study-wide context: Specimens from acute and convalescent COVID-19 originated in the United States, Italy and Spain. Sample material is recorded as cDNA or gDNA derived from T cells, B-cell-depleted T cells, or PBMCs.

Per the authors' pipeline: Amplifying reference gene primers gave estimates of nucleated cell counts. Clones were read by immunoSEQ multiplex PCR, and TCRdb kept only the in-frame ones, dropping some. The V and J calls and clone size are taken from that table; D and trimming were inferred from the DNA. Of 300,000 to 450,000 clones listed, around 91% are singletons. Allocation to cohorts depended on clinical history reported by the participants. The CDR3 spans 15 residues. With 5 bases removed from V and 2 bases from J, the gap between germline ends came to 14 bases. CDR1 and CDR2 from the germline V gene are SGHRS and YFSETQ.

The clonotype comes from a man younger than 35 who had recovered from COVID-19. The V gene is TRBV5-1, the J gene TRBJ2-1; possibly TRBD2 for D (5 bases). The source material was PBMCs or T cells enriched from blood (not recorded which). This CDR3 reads CASRSVATTYNEQFF. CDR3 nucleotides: TGCGCCAGCAGATCCGTAGCGACTACCTACAATGAGCAGTTCTTC.